Presented here are 29 T cell receptor beta chains from one specimen sequenced in a study of shared clonotypes between healthy human individuals. TCRdb keeps only in-frame clones here, not all; method: immunoSEQ multiplex PCR. The table records just over 2,000,000 clones, approximately 94% of them present only once. Cells designated naive CD8 were CD45RO-negative and were positively selected for CCR7, with terminally differentiated effector memory CD45RA+ cells excluded. Sequenced material: naive CD8+ T cells sorted from blood. All receptors come from a man younger than 35 in good health.

The chain uses TRBV30 and TRBJ1-6, with D unclear. Trimming removed 0 bases at V and 7 bases at J, with 16 bases between. The germline V gene has CDR1 GTSNPN and CDR2 SVGIG (reference sequence). The CDR3 spans 16 residues. The CDR3 bases are TGTGCCTGGAGTGTACCCCAGTCTCCCCCGAATTCACCCCTCCACTTT. It translates to CAWSVPQSPPNSPLHF.

Remarks on this clone: Different DNA sequences within this sample yield the same CDR3. The J gene is TRBJ2-1, the V gene TRBV28; perhaps TRBD2 as D (5 bases). V was shortened by 3 bases and J by 6 bases, with 9 bases between the two germline ends. Looked up from germline, CDR1 is MDHEN and CDR2 is SYDVKM. CDR3 length: 13 amino acids. The CDR3 DNA reads as TGTGCCAGCAGTTTGGGCGGAGGCAATGAGCAGTTCTTC. Translated: CASSLGGGNEQFF.

V is TRBV27 and J is TRBJ1-5; perhaps TRBD1 as D (5 bases). The CDR3 totals 15 residues. V was shortened by 5 bases and J by 2 bases, with 13 bases between the two germline ends. Germline V CDR1 and CDR2: MNHEY, SMNVEV (reference sequence). CDR3 DNA sequence: TGTGCCAGCAGTACCGGGACCGGGGGCAATCAGCCCCAGCATTTT. It yields the protein CASSTGTGGNQPQHF.

The J gene is TRBJ1-3, the V gene TRBV2, with D unclear. Trimming shortened V by 2 bases and J by 0 bases, and 11 bases separated the two germline ends. The CDR3 has 16 amino acids. Germline V lookup: CDR1 SNHLY, CDR2 FYNNEI. This CDR3 is CASSELPNDSGNTIYF. CDR3 DNA sequence: TGTGCCAGCAGTGAATTGCCTAACGACTCTGGAAACACCATATATTTT.

The rearrangement links TRBV27 to TRBJ1-5, with 10 bases fitting TRBD1. CDR3 length equals 13 residues. Unmatched junction bases numbered 7, after V lost 10 bases and J lost 7 bases. Looked up from germline, CDR1 is MNHEY and CDR2 is SMNVEV (reference sequence). The CDR3 protein is CATGWDRGQPQHF. Here the CDR3 DNA reads TGTGCCACAGGATGGGACAGGGGACAGCCCCAGCATTTT.

The chain has TRBV27 and TRBJ2-3; 12 nucleotides agree with TRBD2. Germline values: CDR1 MNHEY, CDR2 SMNVEV (reference sequence). V was clipped by 7 bases and J by 9 bases; unmatched bases: 8. This CDR3 contains 14 residues. CDR3: CASTTSGGWDTQYF. The DNA for the CDR3 is TGTGCCAGCACCACTAGCGGGGGGTGGGACACGCAGTATTTT.

A remark on this clone: The sample carries other DNA sequences with the same CDR3. The CDR3 region has the DNA TGTGCCAGCAGCTTAATCTCCTACGAGCAGTACTTC. Its translation: CASSLISYEQYF. The chain employs TRBV5-5 and TRBJ2-7; unclear D gene. V was trimmed by 2 bases and J by 0 bases, leaving 3 bases between them. From germline, CDR1 is SGHKS and CDR2 YYEKEE (reference sequence). This CDR3 region has 12 residues.

In regard to this clone: The sample holds other DNA sequences that translate to the same CDR3. This chain links TRBV27 with TRBJ2-7, with 8 bases fitting TRBD1. The CDR3 spans 15 residues. V dropped 0 bases and J dropped 2; count of bases not matched to a gene: 3. CDR1 and CDR2 (germline): MNHEY, SMNVEV (reference sequence). CDR3 DNA sequence: TGTGCCAGCAGTTTATCCGAGACAGGGGCCTACGAGCAGTACTTC. Its protein product is CASSLSETGAYEQYF.

J is TRBJ2-7 and V is TRBV7-6; D perhaps matches TRBD2 (6 bases). The V gene's germline CDR1 is SGHVS and CDR2 FNYEAQ. V lost 2 bases and J lost 6, with 23 bases in between. This CDR3 has 17 residues. CDR3 protein: CASSLQAGQGGSGEQYF. The CDR3 bases are TGTGCCAGCAGCTTACAAGCGGGCCAGGGAGGTTCAGGCGAGCAGTACTTC.

The count of this clone is one. This chain uses TRBV6-1 with TRBJ2-7; TRBD1 matches at 9 bases. Germline V gene sequence: CDR1 MNHNS, CDR2 SASEGT. V trimming: 6 bases; J trimming: 4 bases; junction bases outside the gene matches: 4. This CDR3 spans 13 amino acids. CDR3: CASRDRGEYEQYF. The CDR3 coding sequence is TGTGCCAGCAGGGACAGGGGCGAATACGAGCAGTACTTC.

This clone is a singleton in its sample. The gene calls are TRBV30 and TRBJ2-7, with TRBD1 matching 7 bases. Germline CDR1 is GTSNPN and CDR2 is SVGIG (reference sequence). Trimming removed 2 bases from V and 0 bases from J; junction bases left unmatched: 4. The CDR3 is 14 residues long. CDR3 nucleotide sequence: TGTGCCTGGAGTCCCCGGGACAGCTCCTACGAGCAGTACTTC. As protein: CAWSPRDSSYEQYF.

On this clone: At the DNA level, this CDR3 is encoded by other sequences in the same sample as well. The CDR3 coding sequence is TGTGCCAGCAGCAGCGGGGGCTACGAGCAGTACTTC. Its protein is CASSSGGYEQYF. This chain connects TRBV11-2 to TRBJ2-7, with 8 bases lining up with TRBD2. V lost 5 bases, J lost 3 bases, and 0 bases stayed unmatched. This CDR3 comprises 12 residues. Germline V gene data show CDR1 as SGHAT and CDR2 as FQNNGV.

The chain links TRBV7-9 to TRBJ1-1, with D unresolved. This CDR3 has 10 amino acids. Trimming removed 7 bases from V and 8 bases from J, with 8 bases in between. CDR1 and CDR2 from the germline V gene are SEHNR and FQNEAQ (reference sequence). The CDR3: CASIGPEAFF. CDR3 DNA: TGTGCCAGCATAGGACCCGAAGCTTTCTTT.

This chain links TRBV27 with TRBJ2-1; no firm D call. The germline CDR1 and CDR2 sequences are MNHEY and SMNVEV (reference sequence). The CDR3 contains 14 residues. Trimming removed 11 bases at V and 7 bases at J, with 21 bases between. The CDR3 here is CAAAERTQANEQFF. As DNA, the CDR3 is TGTGCCGCAGCCGAAAGGACCCAGGCGAATGAGCAGTTCTTC.

This clone was detected only once. The V and J genes are TRBV19 and TRBJ2-3, with 13 bases lining up with TRBD2. V dropped 10 bases and J dropped 4; count of bases not matched to a gene: 8. The CDR3 sequence is 15 residues long. CDR1 is LNHDA and CDR2 is SQIVND in the germline V gene (reference sequence). The CDR3 nucleotides are TGTGCCACCCAATGGACTAGCGGGAGTGCAGATACGCAGTATTTT. Translation gives CATQWTSGSADTQYF. The variable domain in full, with the rest retrieved from reference TRBV19 and TRBJ2-3, is DGGITQSPKYLFRKEGQNVTLSCEQNLNHDAMYWYRQDPGQGLRLIYYSQIVNDFQKGDIAEGYSVSREKKESFPLTVTSAQKNPTAFYLCATQWTSGSADTQYFGPGTRLTVL.

The rearrangement uses TRBV9 and TRBJ2-2; no clear D gene. In germline, CDR1 is SGDLS, CDR2 YYNGEE. Trimming shortened V by 2 bases and J by 4 bases, and 15 bases separated the two germline ends. CDR3 length equals 16 residues. DNA for the CDR3: TGTGCCAGCAGCGTTTGGCCGACCGGTAGCACCGGGGAGCTGTTTTTT. Its translation is CASSVWPTGSTGELFF.

As to this clone: The same CDR3 also results from other DNA sequences found in this sample. The chain couples TRBV9 to TRBJ1-3; 7 nucleotides match TRBD1. The CDR3 has 15 residues. CDR1 SGDLS and CDR2 YYNGEE come from the germline V gene. J lost 1 base, V lost 0 bases, and 1 base had no gene match. The CDR3 protein is CASSVEGASGNTIYF. CDR3 nucleotides: TGTGCCAGCAGCGTAGAGGGGGCTTCTGGAAACACCATATATTTT.

The chain couples TRBV7-6 to TRBJ2-7; the D is unclear. This CDR3 contains 13 residues. Trimming cost V 5 bases and J 3 bases, with 11 bases left between them. Germline V lookup: CDR1 SGHVS, CDR2 FNYEAQ. CDR3 region: CASSTRTGYEQYF. The CDR3 DNA reads TGTGCCAGCAGCACCCGTACTGGCTACGAGCAGTACTTC.

The chain couples TRBV9 to TRBJ1-4, with TRBD1 as a possible D gene (5 bases). CDR3 length: 15 residues. CDR1 SGDLS and CDR2 YYNGEE come from the germline V gene. The V and J ends lost 3 bases and 4 bases respectively, with 13 bases between them. CDR3 nucleotide sequence: TGTGCCAGCAGCGCTGTCGGGGGTCTTAATGAAAAACTGTTTTTT. The encoded protein is CASSAVGGLNEKLFF.

This clone was seen a single time. V gene TRBV4-1 combines with J gene TRBJ2-1; D is possibly TRBD1 or TRBD2 (5 bases each). The V gene's germline CDR1 is MGHRA and CDR2 YSYEKL. V lost 6 bases and J 8 bases, leaving 14 bases between the germline ends. This CDR3 is 13 amino acids long. In DNA, the CDR3 is TGCGCCAGCAGAAGGGCAATGGGGGATGAGCAGTTCTTC. Translated, it gives CASRRAMGDEQFF.

This clone was seen a single time. This CDR3 reads CATALAGGPNEQFF. Written as DNA, the CDR3 is TGTGCCACCGCTCTAGCGGGAGGGCCCAATGAGCAGTTCTTC. The rearrangement joins TRBV19 to TRBJ2-1, with 12 bases aligning to TRBD2. V lost 10 bases and J lost 6; bases outside the gene matches: 7. This CDR3 is 14 amino acids long. Germline V gives CDR1 LNHDA, CDR2 SQIVND (reference sequence).

The V and J genes are TRBV27 and TRBJ2-7; D might be TRBD1 (5 bases). The germline V gene encodes CDR1 MNHEY and CDR2 SMNVEV (reference sequence). V was shortened by 5 bases and J by 4 bases, with 21 bases between the two germline ends. The CDR3 runs 16 residues. The CDR3 is CASSLSVGAQLYEQYF. CDR3 in DNA: TGTGCCAGCAGTCTCTCGGTAGGGGCTCAACTATACGAGCAGTACTTC.

To note about this clone: This sample also contains other DNA sequences that code for the same CDR3. The V and J genes are TRBV27 and TRBJ2-7; D may be TRBD2 (6 bases). The CDR3 has 15 amino acids. Germline V gene data show CDR1 as MNHEY and CDR2 as SMNVEV (reference sequence). V dropped 2 bases and J dropped 2 bases, with 13 bases sitting between them. The CDR3 protein is CASSLSPWGAYEQYF. The CDR3 bases are TGTGCCAGCAGTTTAAGCCCGTGGGGGGCCTACGAGCAGTACTTC.

The chain recombines TRBV28 with TRBJ2-7; 9 bases fit TRBD2. CDR3 size: 14 residues. Trimming took 6 bases from V and 7 from J; bases not matched to a gene: 10. Germline V CDR1 and CDR2: MDHEN, SYDVKM. CDR3 DNA: TGTGCCAGCAGCTTTGGCGGGGGGGCGGAGGAGCAGTACTTC. This sequence encodes CASSFGGGAEEQYF.

The V gene is TRBV30, the J gene TRBJ2-5; D might be TRBD1 or TRBD2, each matching 5 bases. Germline CDR1 is GTSNPN and CDR2 is SVGIG (reference sequence). The CDR3 has 16 residues. The CDR3 sequence is CATTPRGDIKRETQYF. The CDR3 DNA reads as TGTGCAACCACCCCTCGGGGCGACATTAAGAGAGAGACCCAGTACTTC.

J is TRBJ2-5 and V is TRBV5-4; possibly TRBD1 or TRBD2 for D (5 bases each). The CDR3 extends over 14 amino acids. CDR1 is SGHNT, CDR2 YYREEE, per germline (reference sequence). The ends were cut back, 2 bases at V and 9 bases at J, with 17 bases in the middle. The CDR3 region is CASSLGTFDWAQYF. CDR3 coding DNA: TGTGCCAGCAGCTTAGGGACCTTCGATTGGGCCCAGTACTTC.

This chain joins TRBV11-2 and TRBJ1-2; a weak D match, TRBD1 (5 bases). The V gene lost 5 bases and the J gene lost 5 bases, with 12 bases spanning the gap. Germline V gene lookup returns CDR1 SGHAT and CDR2 FQNNGV. The CDR3 contains 13 residues. The CDR3, as DNA: TGTGCCAGCAGCCTCAGGGCAGGATATGGCTACACCTTC. This sequence encodes CASSLRAGYGYTF.

A word on this clone: Different DNA sequences within this sample yield the same CDR3. The chain has TRBV28 and TRBJ2-7, with D unresolved. The CDR3 consists of 14 residues. The germline V gene has CDR1 MDHEN and CDR2 SYDVKM. Between the trimmed V and J ends, which lost 2 bases and 0 bases, there was a span of 8 bases. CDR3 sequence reads: CASSLVGSSYEQYF. The CDR3 DNA sequence: TGTGCCAGCAGTTTAGTCGGAAGCTCCTACGAGCAGTACTTC.

The rearrangement joins TRBV5-6 to TRBJ2-1; 9 nucleotides match TRBD1. The CDR3 totals 15 residues. Germline values: CDR1 SGHDT, CDR2 YYEEEE. V shed 6 bases, J shed 4 bases, and the junction held 8 bases outside the gene matches. This CDR3 is CASINRDRAYNEQFF. The CDR3 DNA reads as TGTGCCAGCATTAACCGGGACAGGGCATACAATGAGCAGTTCTTC.